The T cell receptor (beta chain) described here comes from a study of blood T cell repertoires in COVID-19. TCRdb keeps only in-frame clones here, not all; method: immunoSEQ multiplex PCR. The sample includes approximately 41,000 clones, 65% to 85% of them seen just once. The CDR3 is 14 residues long. Trimming at V came to 5 bases and at J to 5 bases, leaving 2 bases not matched to a gene. Looked up from germline, CDR1 is MDHEN and CDR2 is SYDVKM. Sequences were obtained from peripheral blood. The receptor comes from a man aged 40-49 years with active or convalescent COVID-19. The chain links TRBV28 to TRBJ2-6; 8 bases are a match to TRBD1. CDR3 sequence: CASSRTGRANVLTF. CDR3 sequence (DNA): TGTGCCAGCAGTCGGACAGGGCGGGCCAACGTCCTGACTTTC.